Below, 24 T cell receptor beta chains from the same sample are listed, as sequenced in a study of T cell responses to AZD1222 COVID-19 vaccine. Only in-frame clones appear in the TCRdb table, and some are missing; sequencing was by immunoSEQ multiplex PCR. Among 95,000 to 150,000 clones listed, 70% to 90% were seen once. Sequences were derived from peripheral blood, sampled on day 0 of AZD1222 vaccination. These receptors were obtained from an adult in good health.

The chain links TRBV7-6 to TRBJ2-5; D remains ambiguous. Per the germline V gene, CDR1 is SGHVS and CDR2 is FNYEAQ. The V and J ends lost 5 bases and 0 bases respectively, with 4 bases between them. The CDR3 contains 12 residues. The CDR3 reads CASSANQETQYF. The CDR3 DNA follows: TGTGCCAGCAGCGCCAACCAAGAGACCCAGTACTTC.

J is TRBJ2-7 and V is TRBV29-1, with 9 bases that match TRBD1. This CDR3 is built from 14 residues. V trimming: 8 bases; J trimming: 1 base; junction bases outside the gene matches: 9. The germline CDR1 and CDR2 sequences are SQVTM and ANQGSEA. The CDR3: CSTRQGGKSYEQYF. The CDR3, as DNA: TGCAGCACGAGACAGGGGGGGAAATCCTACGAGCAGTACTTC.

This chain uses TRBV14 with TRBJ1-6, with 7 bases aligning to TRBD1. The CDR3 sequence is 17 residues long. V trimming: 5 bases; J trimming: 0 bases; junction bases outside the gene matches: 7. Per the germline V gene, CDR1 is SGHDN and CDR2 is FVKESK. CDR3 sequence (DNA): TGTGCCAGCAGCGAGAGGGGGCCTTACTCCTATAATTCACCCCTCCACTTT. It specifies CASSERGPYSYNSPLHF. Full variable domain (rest looked up from reference TRBV14 and TRBJ1-6): EAGVTQFPSHSVIEKGQTVTLRCDPISGHDNLYWYRRVMGKEIKFLLHFVKESKQDESGMPNNRFLAERTGGTYSTLKVQPAELEDSGVYFCASSERGPYSYNSPLHFGNGTRLTVT.

This chain joins TRBV29-1 and TRBJ1-5; D is perhaps TRBD1 (5 bases). Germline V gene data show CDR1 as SQVTM and CDR2 as ANQGSEA. Between the trimmed V and J ends, which lost 0 bases and 6 bases, there was a span of 9 bases. This CDR3 contains 13 residues. CDR3 DNA sequence: TGCAGCGTTGAAGAAAGGGGAGGTCAGCCCCAGCATTTT. Translating gives CSVEERGGQPQHF.

The chain combines TRBV2 with TRBJ1-5, with D perhaps TRBD1 (6 bases). This CDR3 contains 15 residues. Trimming left V 5 bases short and J 5 bases short, with 16 bases between. Germline V gene lookup returns CDR1 SNHLY and CDR2 FYNNEI. The CDR3 reads CASSSTGTPYQPQHF. Here the CDR3 DNA reads TGTGCCAGCAGTAGCACAGGGACCCCCTATCAGCCCCAGCATTTT. Complete variable domain (other parts from reference TRBV2 and TRBJ1-5): EPEVTQTPSHQVTQMGQEVILRCVPISNHLYFYWYRQILGQKVEFLVSFYNNEISEKSEIFDDQFSVERPDGSNFTLKIRSTKLEDSAMYFCASSSTGTPYQPQHFGDGTRLSIL.

J is TRBJ1-3 and V is TRBV14, with a weak D call TRBD1 (6 bases). Looked up from germline, CDR1 is SGHDN and CDR2 is FVKESK. The CDR3 runs 14 residues. Deletions cut 4 bases from V and 4 bases from J, with 11 bases between. In DNA form, the CDR3 reads TGTGCCAGCAGCCTACAGGGACGGGGAAACACCATATATTTT. Its protein product is CASSLQGRGNTIYF. Full variable domain (rest looked up from reference TRBV14 and TRBJ1-3): EAGVTQFPSHSVIEKGQTVTLRCDPISGHDNLYWYRRVMGKEIKFLLHFVKESKQDESGMPNNRFLAERTGGTYSTLKVQPAELEDSGVYFCASSLQGRGNTIYFGEGSWLTVV.

The chain is built from TRBV5-1 and TRBJ1-5; 9 nucleotides match TRBD1. Germline CDR1 reads SGHRS; CDR2 reads YFSETQ. V trimming: 0 bases; J trimming: 7 bases; junction bases outside the gene matches: 8. This CDR3 is built from 16 residues. The CDR3 sequence is CASSLAPTGGHQPQHF. CDR3 DNA: TGCGCCAGCAGCTTGGCCCCGACAGGGGGTCACCAGCCCCAGCATTTT.

The V call is TRBV6-5, the J call TRBJ1-1, with unresolved D. V was clipped by 3 bases and J by 3 bases, with 8 bases between them. From germline, CDR1 is MNHEY and CDR2 SVGAGI. CDR3 length: 13 amino acids. The CDR3 coding sequence is TGTGCCAGCAGTTATGAGGGCGACACTGAAGCTTTCTTT. It encodes CASSYEGDTEAFF.

The chain has TRBV5-1 and TRBJ2-5, with D possibly matching TRBD1 (6 bases). CDR3 length: 15 amino acids. The ends were cut back, 2 bases at V and 4 bases at J, with 15 bases in the middle. The V gene's germline CDR1 is SGHRS and CDR2 YFSETQ. The CDR3 sequence is CASSFEQGNPETQYF. In DNA, the CDR3 is TGCGCCAGCAGCTTTGAACAGGGCAACCCAGAGACCCAGTACTTC.

V usage is TRBV2 and J usage is TRBJ1-3; a weak D match, TRBD1 (6 bases). Trimming stripped 6 bases from V and 0 bases from J, with 12 bases between. Germline V lookup: CDR1 SNHLY, CDR2 FYNNEI. This CDR3 has 15 amino acids. The CDR3 DNA is TGTGCCAGCAGGGACAGTCTAAACTCTGGAAACACCATATATTTT. Residues: CASRDSLNSGNTIYF.

The rearrangement links TRBV6-2 or TRBV6-3 to TRBJ1-2, with TRBD1 identical over 9 bases. The trim removed 2 bases at V and 4 bases at J, leaving 2 bases unmatched. Germline V lookup: CDR1 MNHEY, CDR2 SVGEGT. This CDR3 spans 14 amino acids. This chain's CDR3 is CASSYATGGYGYTF. In nucleotides, the CDR3 is TGTGCCAGCAGTTACGCGACAGGGGGCTATGGCTACACCTTC.

The chain links TRBV3-1 (or the pseudogene TRBV3-2) to TRBJ2-1; tentatively, D is TRBD2 (5 bases). V was cut by 8 bases and J by 10 bases, with 24 bases left in between. Germline CDR1 is LGHDT and CDR2 is YNNKEL (reference sequence). This CDR3 contains 15 residues. The CDR3 DNA sequence: TGTGCCAGCGGAGAGCTAGCCAGCCAAATTGGGGAGCAGTTCTTC. Its protein is CASGELASQIGEQFF.

The chain carries TRBV9 and TRBJ1-6; no definite D call. The germline V gene has CDR1 SGDLS and CDR2 YYNGEE. The germline V and J ends were trimmed by 0 bases and 7 bases, with 11 bases remaining between them. The CDR3 length is 15 residues. CDR3 amino acids: CASSVAETANSPLHF. The DNA for the CDR3 is TGTGCCAGCAGCGTAGCGGAAACCGCGAATTCACCCCTCCACTTT.

The chain recombines TRBV5-1 with TRBJ1-2; D is perhaps TRBD1 (5 bases). Germline V lookup: CDR1 SGHRS, CDR2 YFSETQ. V lost 4 bases and J lost 4, with 20 bases in between. The CDR3 is 16 amino acids. CDR3 region: CASSLGGEVHIYGYTF. The CDR3 coding sequence is TGCGCCAGCAGCCTTGGGGGGGAAGTTCATATCTATGGCTACACCTTC.

This clone was counted once. V gene TRBV7-8 combines with J gene TRBJ1-1; D is ambiguous. This CDR3 contains 13 residues. Germline V CDR1 and CDR2: SGHVS, FQNEAQ. Trimming removed 4 bases at V and 7 bases at J, with 13 bases between. CDR3 protein: CASSYYDTLEAFF. CDR3 bases: TGTGCCAGCAGCTACTACGACACGCTTGAAGCTTTCTTT.

The chain couples TRBV18 to TRBJ2-5; 9 nucleotides line up with TRBD1. The CDR3 consists of 15 residues. Per germline, CDR1 KGHSH and CDR2 LQKENI. The V gene end was trimmed by 2 bases and the J gene end by 4 bases; junction bases not matched to a gene: 5. CDR3: CASSPLTGGIETQYF. The CDR3 DNA is TGTGCCAGCTCACCATTGACAGGGGGAATAGAGACCCAGTACTTC.

The chain is built from TRBV3-1 (or the pseudogene TRBV3-2) and TRBJ1-5; perhaps TRBD1 as D (5 bases). The V end lost 0 bases, the J end lost 0 bases, and 9 bases lay between the germline ends. This CDR3 is 16 amino acids long. Germline values: CDR1 LGHDT, CDR2 YNNKEL (reference sequence). The CDR3 is CASSQDGGYSNQPQHF. CDR3 bases: TGTGCCAGCAGCCAAGATGGGGGATATAGCAATCAGCCCCAGCATTTT.

The rearrangement joins TRBV5-1 to TRBJ2-2; tentatively, D is TRBD1 (6 bases). Germline CDR1 is SGHRS and CDR2 is YFSETQ. V dropped 6 bases and J dropped 4 bases, with 13 bases sitting between them. CDR3 length: 14 amino acids. The CDR3 DNA follows: TGCGCCAGCACCCCGGGACACCCCACCGGGGAGCTGTTTTTT. Its protein product is CASTPGHPTGELFF.

The rearrangement links TRBV19 to TRBJ2-2, with D uncertain. Per germline, CDR1 LNHDA and CDR2 SQIVND (reference sequence). This CDR3 is built from 13 residues. V was pared by 6 bases and J by 1 base, with 6 bases between. The CDR3 reads CASRSENTGELFF. The CDR3 DNA reads as TGTGCCAGTAGGTCCGAGAACACCGGGGAGCTGTTTTTT.

The rearrangement joins TRBV10-3 to TRBJ1-1; D gene unclear. V lost 2 bases and J lost 1, with 8 bases in between. This CDR3 is built from 14 residues. CDR1 is ENHRY, CDR2 SYGVKD, per germline. CDR3 amino acids: CAISEPRGNTEAFF. The CDR3 DNA follows: TGTGCCATCAGTGAGCCACGAGGGAACACTGAAGCTTTCTTT.

J is TRBJ2-1 and V is TRBV3-1 (or the pseudogene TRBV3-2), with D perhaps TRBD2 (6 bases). CDR1 LGHDT and CDR2 YNNKEL come from the germline V gene (reference sequence). Between the trimmed V and J ends, which lost 4 bases and 5 bases, there was a span of 15 bases. CDR3 length: 15 residues. In DNA, the CDR3 is TGTGCCAGCAGCCGTTGGGGGGACTTAAACAATGAGCAGTTCTTC. Translation: CASSRWGDLNNEQFF.

This sequence joins TRBV28 and TRBJ2-7; 8 bases are a match to TRBD1. The germline gives CDR1 MDHEN, CDR2 SYDVKM. CDR3 length equals 12 residues. The J segment lost 7 bases and the V segment lost 4 bases, leaving 3 bases of the junction unmatched. The chain's CDR3 is CASSSYRGEQYF. Here the CDR3 DNA reads TGTGCCAGCAGTTCATACAGGGGGGAGCAGTACTTC.

This clone was recorded only once. A much larger clone lies a single base off, so this may be a read error. Distinct nucleotide sequences in the sample also encode this CDR3. The chain has TRBV14 and TRBJ2-7; TRBD2 is a possible D gene (5 bases). CDR1 is SGHDN and CDR2 is FVKESK in the germline V gene. Trimming removed 6 bases at V and 2 bases at J, with 17 bases between. This CDR3 has 15 residues. The CDR3 spells CASSSTPSGAYEQYF. The DNA for the CDR3 is TGTGCCAGCAGTTCCACGCCTTCCGGGGCCTACGAGCAGTACTTC.

The rearrangement uses TRBV5-6 and TRBJ1-5, with 9 bases matching TRBD1. V trimming: 4 bases; J trimming: 1 base; junction bases outside the gene matches: 6. The germline V gene has CDR1 SGHDT and CDR2 YYEEEE. There are 16 residues in the CDR3. This chain's CDR3 is CASSIGTGRSNQPQHF. Here the CDR3 DNA reads TGTGCCAGCAGCATAGGGACAGGGAGGAGCAATCAGCCCCAGCATTTT.